Below, 29 T cell receptor beta chains from the same sample are listed, as sequenced in a study of cytomegalovirus exposure and HLA in healthy donors. The PCR contained 60 Vbeta and 13 Jbeta primers. Clones were read by immunoSEQ multiplex PCR, and TCRdb kept only the in-frame ones, dropping some. In the table there are 150,000 to 200,000 clones, 80% to 85% of which are singletons. The source material was PBMCs. Receptors were obtained from a man aged 25 to 40 in good health and CMV-seronegative.

The chain links TRBV5-1 to TRBJ2-1; 11 bases agree with TRBD2. J was trimmed by 10 bases and V by 0 bases; bases with no gene match: 9. Germline V CDR1 and CDR2: SGHRS, YFSETQ. CDR3 size: 16 residues. The CDR3 reads CASSLEGSGRVGEQFF. CDR3 sequence (DNA): TGCGCCAGCAGCTTGGAAGGTAGCGGGAGGGTAGGCGAGCAGTTCTTC.

This rearrangement joins TRBV13 to TRBJ1-3; D is unresolved. Trimming took off 1 base at V and 0 bases at J, with 7 bases between the two ends. Germline lookup yields CDR1 PRHDT and CDR2 FYEKMQ (reference sequence). This CDR3 is built from 15 residues. CDR3 in amino acids: CASSLAGYSGNTIYF. For the CDR3, the DNA is TGTGCCAGCAGCTTAGCGGGGTACTCTGGAAACACCATATATTTT.

The sample holds a few counts of this clone. The rearrangement uses TRBV28 and TRBJ2-7; 9 nucleotides match TRBD2. Losses at the gene ends were 3 bases for V and 4 bases for J; bases not matched to a gene: 10. This CDR3 is built from 16 residues. CDR1 is MDHEN, CDR2 SYDVKM, per germline. In nucleotides, the CDR3 is TGTGCCAGCAGTTTCCATAGCGGGGGATTCCGTTACGAGCAGTACTTC. Its translation is CASSFHSGGFRYEQYF.

The V call is TRBV25-1, the J call TRBJ2-5; D is perhaps TRBD1 (5 bases). The CDR3 runs to 16 residues. Germline V gene sequence: CDR1 MGHDK, CDR2 SYGVNS. The V and J ends lost 2 bases and 5 bases respectively, with 18 bases between them. Here the CDR3 reads CASSELPGRGKETQYF. The CDR3 DNA sequence: TGTGCCAGCAGTGAACTACCCGGTAGGGGCAAGGAGACCCAGTACTTC.

The V call is TRBV20-1, the J call TRBJ2-1, with D perhaps TRBD2 (5 bases). The CDR3 is 11 residues long. CDR1 DFQATT and CDR2 SNEGSKA come from the germline V gene (reference sequence). V was clipped by 8 bases and J by 7 bases, with 12 bases between them. The CDR3: CSSSTRNEQFF. As DNA, the CDR3 is TGCAGTTCTTCAACTAGGAATGAGCAGTTCTTC.

This clone was seen a handful of times. This chain uses TRBV6-5 with TRBJ1-1, with D tentatively TRBD1 (6 bases). The CDR3 extends over 13 amino acids. Per germline, CDR1 MNHEY and CDR2 SVGAGI. V was shortened by 7 bases and J by 1 base, with 10 bases between the two germline ends. The CDR3 reads CASTKTGNTEAFF. For the CDR3, the DNA is TGTGCCAGCACAAAGACAGGGAACACTGAAGCTTTCTTT.

The V gene is TRBV29-1, the J gene TRBJ2-1; 9 bases are shared with TRBD2. The germline V gene has CDR1 SQVTM and CDR2 ANQGSEA. With V trimmed by 6 bases and J by 7 bases, 4 bases remained unmatched. CDR3 size: 12 residues. The CDR3 is CSVRGGRNEQFF. Written as DNA, the CDR3 is TGCAGCGTGCGGGGGGGGCGGAATGAGCAGTTCTTC.

The V call is TRBV7-2, the J call TRBJ2-1; TRBD2 matches at 9 bases. J lost 2 bases, V lost 1 base, and 6 bases had no gene match. Germline V gene data show CDR1 as SGHTA and CDR2 as FQGNSA. There are 17 residues in the CDR3. This chain's CDR3 is CASSLGLAVRTYNEQFF. DNA for the CDR3: TGTGCCAGCAGCTTAGGACTAGCGGTTCGTACCTACAATGAGCAGTTCTTC.

This chain uses TRBV29-1 with TRBJ2-1; 10 nucleotides agree with TRBD2. The CDR3 runs 14 residues. Germline V CDR1 and CDR2: SQVTM, ANQGSEA. The junction had 8 bases not matched to a gene; V was cut back by 5 bases and J by 7 bases. The CDR3 here is CSVLRLAGRNEQFF. The CDR3 coding sequence is TGCAGCGTTCTACGACTAGCGGGTCGGAATGAGCAGTTCTTC.

The rearrangement joins TRBV4-1 to TRBJ1-1; a weak D match, TRBD1 (5 bases). The CDR3 spans 14 residues. V was cut by 0 bases and J by 7 bases, with 12 bases left in between. Germline V lookup: CDR1 MGHRA, CDR2 YSYEKL. CDR3 residues: CASSQEWRGGEAFF. CDR3 in DNA: TGCGCCAGCAGCCAAGAATGGAGGGGCGGTGAAGCTTTCTTT.

The table lists this clone with a count of one. The V gene is TRBV19, the J gene TRBJ2-1; 7 positions match TRBD2. Germline V CDR1 and CDR2: LNHDA, SQIVND (reference sequence). The CDR3 consists of 16 residues. Trimming removed 0 bases from V and 5 bases from J; junction bases left unmatched: 7. DNA of the CDR3: TGTGCCAGTAGTATAGACGGGGAGGGTTACGACAATGAGCAGTTCTTC. Encoded protein: CASSIDGEGYDNEQFF.

The V gene is TRBV30, the J gene TRBJ1-6; perhaps TRBD1 as D (5 bases). Germline loops: CDR1 GTSNPN, CDR2 SVGIG (reference sequence). CDR3 length: 15 residues. The V end lost 5 bases, the J end lost 7 bases, and 18 bases lay between the germline ends. The CDR3 loop reads CAWVHPGQRNSPLHF. The CDR3 nucleotides read TGTGCCTGGGTCCATCCAGGGCAACGCAATTCACCCCTCCACTTT.

This clone was recorded at least ten times. V gene TRBV5-4 combines with J gene TRBJ2-1, with 8 bases aligning to TRBD1. J lost 14 bases, V lost 2 bases, and 9 bases had no gene match. Germline lookup yields CDR1 SGHNT and CDR2 YYREEE (reference sequence). The CDR3 covers 13 residues. The CDR3 bases are TGTGCCAGCAGCTTTAGGACAGGGAGTAGGAAGTTCTTC. Residues: CASSFRTGSRKFF.

The chain links TRBV19 to TRBJ2-5; 12 nucleotides align to TRBD2. Germline loops: CDR1 LNHDA, CDR2 SQIVND (reference sequence). This CDR3 region has 15 residues. V dropped 4 bases and J dropped 2; count of bases not matched to a gene: 2. Here the CDR3 DNA reads TGTGCCAGTAGTACGACTAGCGGGAGACAAGAGACCCAGTACTTC. As protein: CASSTTSGRQETQYF.

This chain joins TRBV11-2 and TRBJ2-7, with TRBD2 as a possible D gene (5 bases). V lost 3 bases and J lost 2, with 8 bases in between. The V gene's germline CDR1 is SGHAT and CDR2 FQNNGV. The CDR3 sequence is 13 residues long. DNA for the CDR3: TGTGCCAGCAGCTTTGGAGGAACCTACGAGCAGTACTTC. It specifies CASSFGGTYEQYF.

About this clone: Other DNA sequences in the sample encode the same CDR3. This chain links TRBV5-1 with TRBJ2-1, with TRBD2 identical over 9 bases. Trimming at V came to 0 bases and at J to 7 bases, leaving 5 bases not matched to a gene. The CDR3 runs to 15 residues. Germline loops: CDR1 SGHRS, CDR2 YFSETQ. CDR3 sequence: CASSLGALAGNEQFF. The CDR3 DNA is TGCGCCAGCAGCTTGGGGGCCCTAGCGGGGAATGAGCAGTTCTTC.

In DNA, the CDR3 is TGTGCCAGCAGCTTAAGGCCAGGGGGTTGGTACGAGCAGTACTTC. Amino acid sequence: CASSLRPGGWYEQYF. This rearrangement joins TRBV5-6 to TRBJ2-5, with 7 bases matching TRBD1. The J call could be wrong; TRBJ2-7 is a better fit for the DNA end. Germline CDR1 reads SGHDT; CDR2 reads YYEEEE. The CDR3 spans 15 residues.

The chain links TRBV6-5 to TRBJ2-7; 10 bases agree with TRBD2. Trimming cost V 0 bases and J 4 bases; bases outside gene matches: 6. The CDR3 has 16 amino acids. Looked up from germline, CDR1 is MNHEY and CDR2 is SVGAGI. DNA of the CDR3: TGTGCCAGCAGTTACTCTCGGGCTAGCGGGAGATACGAGCAGTACTTC. Its protein product is CASSYSRASGRYEQYF.

V is TRBV10-3 and J is TRBJ2-1; D possibly corresponds to TRBD1 (6 bases). CDR1 and CDR2 (germline): ENHRY, SYGVKD. Trimming took 3 bases from V and 6 from J, leaving 12 bases between them. The CDR3 runs 14 residues. The CDR3 region is CAISDNRAGNEQFF. The DNA of the CDR3 is TGTGCCATCAGTGATAACAGGGCGGGCAATGAGCAGTTCTTC.

The count of this clone is one. V usage is TRBV11-1 and J usage is TRBJ2-3, with D maybe TRBD1 (5 bases). Germline CDR1 is SGHAT and CDR2 is FQDESV (reference sequence). Trimming removed 5 bases from V and 2 bases from J, with 20 bases in between. The CDR3 consists of 17 residues. Written as DNA, the CDR3 is TGTGCCAGCAGCGACAGTCCTCCGTTATTTCACACAGATACGCAGTATTTT. Its translation: CASSDSPPLFHTDTQYF. The whole variable domain, filled in from reference TRBV11-1 and TRBJ2-3, reads EAEVAQSPRYKITEKSQAVAFWCDPISGHATLYWYRQILGQGPELLVQFQDESVVDDSQLPKDRFSAERLKGVDSTLKIQPAELGDSAMYLCASSDSPPLFHTDTQYFGPGTRLTVL.

A few counts support this clone. Other DNA sequences of this sample code for an identical CDR3. The rearrangement uses TRBV5-1 and TRBJ2-5, with 9 nucleotides matching TRBD2. The CDR3 contains 15 residues. V gave up 4 bases and J gave up 2 bases; unmatched junction bases: 6. The germline V gene encodes CDR1 SGHRS and CDR2 YFSETQ. CDR3 bases: TGCGCCAGCAGCCTCGGGACTAGCTCACAAGAGACCCAGTACTTC. Protein sequence: CASSLGTSSQETQYF. The full variable domain, its missing parts supplied by reference TRBV5-1 and TRBJ2-5, is KAGVTQTPRYLIKTRGQQVTLSCSPISGHRSVSWYQQTPGQGLQFLFEYFSETQRNKGNFPGRFSGRQFSNSRSEMNVSTLELGDSALYLCASSLGTSSQETQYFGPGTRLLVL.

The genes are TRBV2 and TRBJ1-2, with 7 bases lining up with TRBD1. J lost 2 bases, V lost 3 bases, and 3 bases had no gene match. This CDR3 region has 14 residues. Germline CDR1 and CDR2: SNHLY and FYNNEI. CDR3 in amino acids: CASSDPGQNYGYTF. The CDR3 region has the DNA TGTGCCAGCAGTGATCCGGGACAGAACTATGGCTACACCTTC.

The chain has TRBV30 and TRBJ2-7, with a possible D match to TRBD1 (6 bases). CDR1 is GTSNPN and CDR2 is SVGIG in the germline V gene (reference sequence). The germline V and J ends were trimmed by 6 bases and 2 bases, with 11 bases remaining between them. This CDR3 has 12 amino acids. In DNA form, the CDR3 reads TGTGCCTGCGAGGACAGTGCCTACGAGCAGTACTTC. Encoded protein: CACEDSAYEQYF.

This clone was found a few times. The V call is TRBV5-1, the J call TRBJ2-3; 8 bases match TRBD1. Unmatched junction bases numbered 9, after V lost 4 bases and J lost 5 bases. Germline values: CDR1 SGHRS, CDR2 YFSETQ. There are 15 residues in the CDR3. CDR3 protein: CASSTLDRDGDTQYF. DNA of the CDR3: TGCGCCAGCAGCACACTGGACAGGGATGGAGATACGCAGTATTTT.

The chain links TRBV30 to TRBJ1-4; TRBD1 aligns across 9 bases. J lost 8 bases, V lost 0 bases, and 1 base had no gene match. From germline, CDR1 is GTSNPN and CDR2 SVGIG (reference sequence). The CDR3 sequence is 13 residues long. The CDR3: CAWSVTGGEKLFF. The CDR3 bases are TGTGCCTGGAGTGTGACAGGGGGGGAAAAACTGTTTTTT. Combining the CDR3 with reference TRBV30 and TRBJ1-4 gives the whole variable domain SQTIHQWPATLVQPVGSPLSLECTVEGTSNPNLYWYRQAAGRGLQLLFYSVGIGQISSEVPQNLSASRPQDRQFILSSKKLLLSDSGFYLCAWSVTGGEKLFFGSGTQLSVL.

J is TRBJ1-6 and V is TRBV6-1; 9 nucleotides match TRBD1. Germline-derived CDR1 and CDR2 are MNHNS and SASEGT. After removal of 4 bases from V and 4 bases from J, the junction contained 5 bases not matched to a gene. The CDR3 runs 16 residues. CDR3 in amino acids: CASSVGTGIYNSPLHF. The CDR3 bases are TGTGCCAGCAGTGTCGGGACAGGGATATATAATTCACCCCTCCACTTT.

The chain carries TRBV6-6 and TRBJ2-7; possible D gene TRBD1, 5 bases. Trimming cost V 5 bases and J 6 bases, with 11 bases left between them. Germline CDR1 and CDR2: MNHNY and SVGAGI (reference sequence). This CDR3 is built from 12 residues. CDR3 DNA: TGTGCCAGCAGTGCTCAGGGTGTCGAGCAGTACTTC. Its translation: CASSAQGVEQYF.

The chain links TRBV7-2 to TRBJ2-5; 9 bases are shared with TRBD2. Trimming removed 1 base from V and 4 bases from J; junction bases left unmatched: 10. This CDR3 is 17 amino acids long. CDR1 and CDR2 (germline): SGHTA, FQGNSA. CDR3 sequence reads: CASSLVGGGRARETQYF. The DNA for the CDR3 is TGTGCCAGCAGCTTAGTAGGGGGCGGGAGGGCCAGAGAGACCCAGTACTTC.

This chain connects TRBV7-9 to TRBJ1-4; 8 bases agree with TRBD1. CDR3 length: 16 amino acids. Trimming cost V 5 bases and J 8 bases; bases outside gene matches: 13. Germline CDR1 and CDR2: SEHNR and FQNEAQ (reference sequence). As DNA, the CDR3 is TGTGCCAGCAGCCCATATGGACAGGGTGGAGGGGAAAAACTGTTTTTT. Encoded protein: CASSPYGQGGGEKLFF.